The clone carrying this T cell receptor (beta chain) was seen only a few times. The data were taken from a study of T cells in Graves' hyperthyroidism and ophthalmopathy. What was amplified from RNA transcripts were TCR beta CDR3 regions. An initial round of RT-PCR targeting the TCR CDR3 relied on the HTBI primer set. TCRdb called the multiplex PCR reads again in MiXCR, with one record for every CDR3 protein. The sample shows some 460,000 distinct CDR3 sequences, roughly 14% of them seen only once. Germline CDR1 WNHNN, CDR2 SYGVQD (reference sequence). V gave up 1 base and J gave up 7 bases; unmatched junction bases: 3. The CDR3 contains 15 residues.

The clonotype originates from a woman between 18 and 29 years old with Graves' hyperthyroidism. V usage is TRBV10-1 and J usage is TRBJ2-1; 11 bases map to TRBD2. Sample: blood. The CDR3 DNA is TGCGCCAGCAGTGAGTTGGCTAGCGGGAGGAATGAGCAGTTCTTC. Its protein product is CASSELASGRNEQFF.